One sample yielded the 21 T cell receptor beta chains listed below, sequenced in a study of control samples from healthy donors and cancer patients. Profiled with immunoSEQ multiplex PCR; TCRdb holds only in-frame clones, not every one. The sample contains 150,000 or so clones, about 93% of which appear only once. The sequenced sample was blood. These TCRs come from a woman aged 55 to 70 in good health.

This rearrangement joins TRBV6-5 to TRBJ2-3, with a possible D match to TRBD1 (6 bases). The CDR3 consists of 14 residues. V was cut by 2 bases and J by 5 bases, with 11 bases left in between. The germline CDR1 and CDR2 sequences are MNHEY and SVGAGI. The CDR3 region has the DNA TGTGCCAGCAGTTACAGCAGGGGAATAGATACGCAGTATTTT. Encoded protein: CASSYSRGIDTQYF.

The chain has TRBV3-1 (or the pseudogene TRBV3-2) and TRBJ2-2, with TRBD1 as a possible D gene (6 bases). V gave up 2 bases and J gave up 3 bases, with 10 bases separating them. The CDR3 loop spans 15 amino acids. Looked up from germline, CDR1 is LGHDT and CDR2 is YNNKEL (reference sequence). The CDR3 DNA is TGTGCCAGCAGCCAAAGGGCAGGGGACACCGGGGAGCTGTTTTTT. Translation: CASSQRAGDTGELFF.

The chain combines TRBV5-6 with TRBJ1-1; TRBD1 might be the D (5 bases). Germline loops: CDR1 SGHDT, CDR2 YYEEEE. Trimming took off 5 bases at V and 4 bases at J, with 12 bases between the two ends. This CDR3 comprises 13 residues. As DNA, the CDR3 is TGTGCCAGCAGACTGCTGGGGGGCACTGAAGCTTTCTTT. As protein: CASRLLGGTEAFF.

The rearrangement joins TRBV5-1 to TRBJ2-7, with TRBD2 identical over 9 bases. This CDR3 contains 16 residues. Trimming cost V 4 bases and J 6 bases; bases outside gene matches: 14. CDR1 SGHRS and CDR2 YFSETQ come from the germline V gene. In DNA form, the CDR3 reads TGCGCCAGCAGCCCCCCCCCGGCGGGGGGGCCGATCGAGCAGTACTTC. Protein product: CASSPPPAGGPIEQYF. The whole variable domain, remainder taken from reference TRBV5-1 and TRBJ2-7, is KAGVTQTPRYLIKTRGQQVTLSCSPISGHRSVSWYQQTPGQGLQFLFEYFSETQRNKGNFPGRFSGRQFSNSRSEMNVSTLELGDSALYLCASSPPPAGGPIEQYFGPGTRLTVT.

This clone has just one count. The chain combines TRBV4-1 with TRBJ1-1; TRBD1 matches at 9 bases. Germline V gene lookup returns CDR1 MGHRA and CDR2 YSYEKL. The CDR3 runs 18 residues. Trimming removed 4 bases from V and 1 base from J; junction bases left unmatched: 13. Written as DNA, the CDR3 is TGCGCCAGCAGCCGAGTCCCGGGACAGGGACGGGGGAACACTGAAGCTTTCTTT. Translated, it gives CASSRVPGQGRGNTEAFF.

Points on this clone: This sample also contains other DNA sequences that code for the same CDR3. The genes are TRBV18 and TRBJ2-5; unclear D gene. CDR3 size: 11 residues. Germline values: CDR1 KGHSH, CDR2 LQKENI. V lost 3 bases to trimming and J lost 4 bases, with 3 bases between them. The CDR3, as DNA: TGTGCCAGCTCACCGGGAGAGACCCAGTACTTC. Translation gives CASSPGETQYF.

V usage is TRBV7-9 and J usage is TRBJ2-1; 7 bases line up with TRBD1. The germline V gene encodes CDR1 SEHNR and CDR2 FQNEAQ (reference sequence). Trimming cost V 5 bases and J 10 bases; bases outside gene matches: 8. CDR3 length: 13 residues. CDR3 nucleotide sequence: TGTGCCAGCAGCAACCGACAGGGTGGAGAGCAGTTCTTC. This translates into CASSNRQGGEQFF.

In nucleotides, the CDR3 is TGCAGTGCAGCGACAGGTCGTGGCTACACCTTC. The encoded protein is CSAATGRGYTF. The rearrangement joins TRBV20-1 to TRBJ1-2, with a tentative D call TRBD1 (6 bases). The V gene lost 6 bases and the J gene lost 7 bases, with 12 bases spanning the gap. This CDR3 is 11 amino acids long. The germline V gene has CDR1 DFQATT and CDR2 SNEGSKA (reference sequence).

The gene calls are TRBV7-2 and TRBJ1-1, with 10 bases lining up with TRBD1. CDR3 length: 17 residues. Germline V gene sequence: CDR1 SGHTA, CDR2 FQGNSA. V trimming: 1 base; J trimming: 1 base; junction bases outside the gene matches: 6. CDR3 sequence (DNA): TGTGCCAGCAGCTTAGGGGACAGGGGTAAACCGAACACTGAAGCTTTCTTT. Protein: CASSLGDRGKPNTEAFF. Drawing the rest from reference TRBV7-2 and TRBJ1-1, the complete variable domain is GAGVSQSPSNKVTEKGKDVELRCDPISGHTALYWYRQSLGQGLEFLIYFQGNSAPDKSGLPSDRFSAERTGGSVSTLTIQRTQQEDSAVYLCASSLGDRGKPNTEAFFGQGTRLTVV.

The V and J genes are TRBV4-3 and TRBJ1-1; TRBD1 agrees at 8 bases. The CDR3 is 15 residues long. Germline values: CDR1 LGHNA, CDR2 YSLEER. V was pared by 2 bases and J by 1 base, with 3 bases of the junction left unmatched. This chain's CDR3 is CASSQRDRRNTEAFF. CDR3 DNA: TGCGCCAGCAGCCAAAGGGACAGGAGGAACACTGAAGCTTTCTTT.

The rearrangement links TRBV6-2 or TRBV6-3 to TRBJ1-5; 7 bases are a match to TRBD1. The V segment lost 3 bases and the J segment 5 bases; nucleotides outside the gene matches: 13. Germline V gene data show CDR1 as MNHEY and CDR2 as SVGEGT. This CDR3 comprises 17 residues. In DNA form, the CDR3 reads TGTGCCAGCAGTTATCCCGGGACAGCTCGAAGGGATCAGCCCCAGCATTTT. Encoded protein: CASSYPGTARRDQPQHF.

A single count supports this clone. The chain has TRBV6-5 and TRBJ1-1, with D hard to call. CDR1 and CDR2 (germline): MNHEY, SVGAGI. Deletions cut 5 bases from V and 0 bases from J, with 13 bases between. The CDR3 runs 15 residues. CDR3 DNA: TGTGCCAGCAGTAAATCAGAACACCTGAACACTGAAGCTTTCTTT. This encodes CASSKSEHLNTEAFF.

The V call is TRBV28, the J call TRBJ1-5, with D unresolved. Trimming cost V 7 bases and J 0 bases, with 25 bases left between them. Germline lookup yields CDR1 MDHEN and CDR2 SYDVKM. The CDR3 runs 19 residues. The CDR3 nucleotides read TGTGCCAGCACCCCCCATACCACGACACGCGCCCCTAGCAATCAGCCCCAGCATTTT. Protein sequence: CASTPHTTTRAPSNQPQHF.

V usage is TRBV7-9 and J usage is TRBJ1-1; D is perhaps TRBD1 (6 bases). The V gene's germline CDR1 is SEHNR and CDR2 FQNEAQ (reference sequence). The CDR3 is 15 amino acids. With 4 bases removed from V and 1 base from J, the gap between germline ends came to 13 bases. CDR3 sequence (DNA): TGTGCCAGCAGCTCAACAGGGTTGGGGAACACTGAAGCTTTCTTT. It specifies CASSSTGLGNTEAFF.

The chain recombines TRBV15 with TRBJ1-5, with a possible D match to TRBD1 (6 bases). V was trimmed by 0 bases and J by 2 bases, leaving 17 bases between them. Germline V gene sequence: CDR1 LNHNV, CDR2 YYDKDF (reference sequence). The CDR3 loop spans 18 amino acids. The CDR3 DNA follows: TGTGCCACCAGCAGAGATCTAGGGACACGGGCGGGCAATCAGCCCCAGCATTTT. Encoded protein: CATSRDLGTRAGNQPQHF.

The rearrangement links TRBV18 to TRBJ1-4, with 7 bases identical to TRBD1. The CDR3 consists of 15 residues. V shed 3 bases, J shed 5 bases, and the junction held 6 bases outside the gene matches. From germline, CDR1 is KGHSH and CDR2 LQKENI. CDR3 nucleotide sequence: TGTGCCAGCTCACCTCAACAGGGGAAAAATGAAAAACTGTTTTTT. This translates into CASSPQQGKNEKLFF.

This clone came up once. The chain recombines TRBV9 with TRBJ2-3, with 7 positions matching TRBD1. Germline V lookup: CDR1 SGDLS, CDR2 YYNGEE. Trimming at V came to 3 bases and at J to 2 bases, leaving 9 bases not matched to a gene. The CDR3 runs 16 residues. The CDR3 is CASSGRQGRTTDTQYF. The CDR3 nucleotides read TGTGCCAGCAGCGGAAGACAGGGAAGAACCACAGATACGCAGTATTTT.

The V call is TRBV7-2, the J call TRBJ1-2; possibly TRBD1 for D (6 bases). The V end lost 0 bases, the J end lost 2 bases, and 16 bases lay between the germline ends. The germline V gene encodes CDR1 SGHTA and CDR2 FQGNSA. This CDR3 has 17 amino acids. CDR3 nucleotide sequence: TGTGCCAGCAGCTTAGCGTTGGGCAGGGGAACCAACTATGGCTACACCTTC. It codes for CASSLALGRGTNYGYTF.

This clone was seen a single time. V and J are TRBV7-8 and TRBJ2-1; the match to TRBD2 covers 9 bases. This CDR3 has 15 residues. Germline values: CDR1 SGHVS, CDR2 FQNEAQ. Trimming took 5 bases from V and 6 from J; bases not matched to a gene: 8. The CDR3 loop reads CASSLKLAGVNEQFF. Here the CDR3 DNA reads TGTGCCAGCAGCCTAAAACTAGCGGGTGTCAATGAGCAGTTCTTC.

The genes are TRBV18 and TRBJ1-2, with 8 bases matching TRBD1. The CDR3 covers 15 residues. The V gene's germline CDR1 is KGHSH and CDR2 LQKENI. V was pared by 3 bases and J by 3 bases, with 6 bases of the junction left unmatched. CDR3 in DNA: TGTGCCAGCTCACCCTATGGGACAGGAGACTATGGCTACACCTTC. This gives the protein CASSPYGTGDYGYTF. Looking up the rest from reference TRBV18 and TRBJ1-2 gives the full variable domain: NAGVMQNPRHLVRRRGQEARLRCSPMKGHSHVYWYRQLPEEGLKFMVYLQKENIIDESGMPKERFSAEFPKEGPSILRIQQVVRGDSAAYFCASSPYGTGDYGYTFGSGTRLTVV.

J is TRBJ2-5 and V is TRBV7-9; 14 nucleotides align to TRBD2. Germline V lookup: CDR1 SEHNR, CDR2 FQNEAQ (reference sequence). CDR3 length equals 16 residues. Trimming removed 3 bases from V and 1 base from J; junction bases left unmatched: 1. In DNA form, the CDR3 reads TGTGCCAGCAGCTTTGGACTAGCGGGGGGCCAAGAGACCCAGTACTTC. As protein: CASSFGLAGGQETQYF.